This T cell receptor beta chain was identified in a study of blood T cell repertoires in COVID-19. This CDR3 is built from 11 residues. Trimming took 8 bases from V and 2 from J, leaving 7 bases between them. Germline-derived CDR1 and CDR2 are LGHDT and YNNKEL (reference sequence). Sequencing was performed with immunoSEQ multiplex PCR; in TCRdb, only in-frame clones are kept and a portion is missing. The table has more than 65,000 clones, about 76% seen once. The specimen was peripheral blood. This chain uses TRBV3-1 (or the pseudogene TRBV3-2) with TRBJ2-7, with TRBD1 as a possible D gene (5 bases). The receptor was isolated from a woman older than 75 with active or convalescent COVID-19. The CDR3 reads CASSGTYEQYF. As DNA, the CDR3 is TGTGCCAGCTCAGGGACCTACGAGCAGTACTTC.